These T cell receptor beta chains were read from a single sample in a study of T cells after yellow fever vaccination. TCRdb re-called the 5' RACE reads through MiXCR, storing one row per CDR3 protein. This sample yields 300,000 or so distinct CDR3 sequences, of which 3% to 4.5% are seen a single time; approximately 24% belongs to the top ten. Material: PBMCs, obtained 5 days after the yellow fever booster vaccination. The receptors were gathered from a man aged 18 to 29 who received the YFV17D yellow fever vaccine. The CDR3 runs from the conserved cysteine through the conserved F or W. D genes are given only for firm matches. The listing skips clone size in some rows; elsewhere it reads once, few, many or a size class.

clone_size,j_call,v_call,d_call,cdr3_nt,cdr3_aa
NA,TRBJ2-3,TRBV4-1,NA,TGCGCCAGCAGCCACGGGGGGCTACTGCCTCGGCGCACAGATACGCAGTATTTT,CASSHGGLLPRRTDTQYF
NA,TRBJ2-5,TRBV24-1,TRBD1,TGTGCCACCAGTGGGACAGGGGACCGGGGAGAGACCCAGTACTTC,CATSGTGDRGETQYF
few,TRBJ2-2,TRBV11-2,NA,TGTGCCAGCACCTCACCGGATGCCGGGGAGCTGTTTTTT,CASTSPDAGELFF
many,TRBJ2-6,TRBV5-1,NA,TGCGCCAGCAGCTTAACAGGCTCTGGGGCCAACGTCCTGACTTTC,CASSLTGSGANVLTF
many,TRBJ2-2,TRBV5-1,NA,TGCGCCAGCAGACCCACCGACAGTTACACCGGGGAGCTGTTTTTT,CASRPTDSYTGELFF
many,TRBJ1-4,TRBV20-1,NA,TGCAGTGCCATAGAAGGAGGGCTGAAACTGTTTTTT,CSAIEGGLKLFF
NA,TRBJ1-2,TRBV27,NA,TGTGCCAGCAGTTTTGACATTTCGGGCTTGACGTCTGGCTACACCTTC,CASSFDISGLTSGYTF
few,TRBJ2-1,TRBV5-4,TRBD1,TGTGCCAGCAGCTTGGGGACAGGGTCGCAGTTCTTC,CASSLGTGSQFF
many,TRBJ2-6,TRBV12-3/TRBV12-4,TRBD1,TGTGCCTCACACGCGGGACAGGGTTTTTCTGGGGCCAACGTCCTGACTTTC,CASHAGQGFSGANVLTF
few,TRBJ1-6,TRBV10-3,NA,TGTGCCATCAGTGAGTTAAACGATGGCCCCCTCCACTTT,CAISELNDGPLHF
few,TRBJ2-5,TRBV12-3/TRBV12-4,NA,TGTGCCAGCAGTTTATCTTCGCCTAGACAAGAGACCCAGTACTTC,CASSLSSPRQETQYF
few,TRBJ1-2,TRBV5-6,TRBD1,TGTGCCAGCAGAGGGACAGGTTATAACTATGGCTACACCTTC,CASRGTGYNYGYTF
NA,TRBJ1-2,TRBV20-1,NA,TGCAGTGCTAGAGCGGATCGGTATGGCTACACCTTC,CSARADRYGYTF
NA,TRBJ1-1,TRBV7-2,TRBD1,TGTGCCAGCAGCTCGCACCAGGGGGCGACCACTGAAGCTTTCTTT,CASSSHQGATTEAFF
NA,TRBJ2-1,TRBV6-6,NA,TGTGCCAGCTGTAACGGGTTAAGCTCCTACAATGAGCAGTTCTTC,CASCNGLSSYNEQFF
many,TRBJ1-1,TRBV4-1,NA,TGCGCCAGCAGGTGGGGGCCCTCCACTGAAGCTTTCTTT,CASRWGPSTEAFF
few,TRBJ1-1,TRBV5-1,TRBD1,TGCGCCAGCGGGACAGGGGATAACACTGAAGCTTTCTTT,CASGTGDNTEAFF
NA,TRBJ2-3,TRBV4-1,NA,TGCGCCAGCAGCCAAGGTTCTAGCGCTATTCCAAGGGATACGCAGTATTTT,CASSQGSSAIPRDTQYF
NA,TRBJ2-5,TRBV6-5,TRBD1,TGTGCCAGCAGCCCTACGAGGACAGGGGTTCGGGAGACCCAGTACTTC,CASSPTRTGVRETQYF
few,TRBJ1-4,TRBV6-5,NA,TGTGCCAGCAGCCCTATTTCAGGGGTGAGGGCTGAAAAACTGTTTTTT,CASSPISGVRAEKLFF
few,TRBJ2-1,TRBV5-6,NA,TGTGCCAGCACCAGCCCAACAGGGATGTTCGATGAGCAGTTCTTC,CASTSPTGMFDEQFF
many,TRBJ1-5,TRBV19,TRBD1,TGTGCCAGTAGTATAGGGGACAGCCATCAGCCCCAGCATTTT,CASSIGDSHQPQHF
NA,TRBJ1-6,TRBV25-1,TRBD1,TGTGCCAGCAGTGAGATCGGACAGGGGGCTGGACCCCTCCACTTT,CASSEIGQGAGPLHF
many,TRBJ2-3,TRBV20-1,NA,TGCAGTGCTAGAAACGCCGGCGGGGTATCTGATACGCAGTATTTT,CSARNAGGVSDTQYF
NA,TRBJ2-2,TRBV12-3/TRBV12-4,NA,TGTGCCAGCAGTTTATGGGGGCGCGGGGAGCTGTTTTTT,CASSLWGRGELFF
many,TRBJ1-2,TRBV4-1,NA,TGCGCCAGCAGCGTTGGGGATTATGGCTACACCTTC,CASSVGDYGYTF
many,TRBJ1-6,TRBV7-2,NA,TGTGCCAGCAGCAACCTGGGGGGCACCCTCCACTTT,CASSNLGGTLHF
NA,TRBJ1-2,TRBV5-5,NA,TGTGCCAGCAGCCCGGCCCTCTTGACAGGCGCATATGGCTACACCTTC,CASSPALLTGAYGYTF
NA,TRBJ1-5,TRBV12-3/TRBV12-4,NA,TGTGCCAGCAGTTTCTCGGGGGGAGATCAGCCCCAGCATTTT,CASSFSGGDQPQHF
NA,TRBJ2-1,TRBV4-3,NA,TGCGCCAGCAGCTCAAGGGCTTCGGGACTGGACAATGAGCAGTTCTTC,CASSSRASGLDNEQFF
few,TRBJ2-1,TRBV4-1,NA,TGCGCCAGCAGCCAAGCCGGTTGGCGCAATGAGCAGTTCTTC,CASSQAGWRNEQFF
NA,TRBJ1-2,TRBV5-4,TRBD1,TGTGCCAGCCGCCCCCCCCCGGGACAGGGGTCCTATGGCTACACCTTC,CASRPPPGQGSYGYTF
NA,TRBJ1-5,TRBV24-1,NA,TGTGCCACCAGTGAAGACCGACAGGAAAATCAGCCCCAGCATTTT,CATSEDRQENQPQHF
many,TRBJ2-5,TRBV20-1,TRBD1,TGCAGTGCTCACCCCGGGACAGGGGACCTCGCCCAGTACTTC,CSAHPGTGDLAQYF
many,TRBJ2-4,TRBV5-5,NA,TGTGCCAGCAGCTTGGGTGTAGCCAAAAACATTCAGTACTTC,CASSLGVAKNIQYF
few,TRBJ2-1,TRBV2,NA,TGTGCCAGCAGATTGGGGGTTGAGCAGTTCTTC,CASRLGVEQFF
few,TRBJ2-5,TRBV11-2,NA,TGTGCCAGCAGCTTAGATAATTTTAGGGAGACCCAGTACTTC,CASSLDNFRETQYF
few,TRBJ2-2,TRBV20-1,TRBD2,TGCAGTGCTTCCCCCCCGGGAGGGAGCACCGGGGAGCTGTTTTTT,CSASPPGGSTGELFF
few,TRBJ1-4,TRBV5-1,NA,TGCGCCAGCAGCCTGGACCCTCTTAATGAAAAACTGTTTTTT,CASSLDPLNEKLFF
many,TRBJ2-3,TRBV5-1,TRBD1,TGCGCCAGCAGTCGATGGGACAGGAACACAGATACGCAGTATTTT,CASSRWDRNTDTQYF
few,TRBJ2-1,TRBV7-9,TRBD1,TGTGCCAGCAGCCCGTATACCGGGACAGGGTACGAGCAGTTCTTC,CASSPYTGTGYEQFF
many,TRBJ2-3,TRBV6-2/TRBV6-3,NA,TGTGCCAGCAGTTATCTACGGGATACGCAGTATTTT,CASSYLRDTQYF
many,TRBJ2-5,TRBV6-5,TRBD2,TGTGCCAGCAGTTACCTGGCTAGCGGGGGCCAAGAGACCCAGTACTTC,CASSYLASGGQETQYF
few,TRBJ2-3,TRBV5-1,NA,TGCGCCAGCAGCTCCCAATCGAGGGCTAGCACAGATACGCAGTATTTT,CASSSQSRASTDTQYF
NA,TRBJ2-5,TRBV9,TRBD1,TGTGCCAGCAGCGTAGGTGGACAGGCCCTCCCCCACGAGACCCAGTACTTC,CASSVGGQALPHETQYF
NA,TRBJ2-5,TRBV20-1,TRBD2,TGCAGTGCTAGGGGACTAGCGGGGGGCCCTCAAGAGACCCAGTACTTC,CSARGLAGGPQETQYF
NA,TRBJ1-5,TRBV18,TRBD1,TGTGCCAGCTCACCAGGGACAGGGGAAAATCAGCCCCAGCATTTT,CASSPGTGENQPQHF
few,TRBJ1-4,TRBV6-2/TRBV6-3,TRBD1,TGTGCCAGCAGTTCGGGGACAGGAGAAAAACTGTTTTTT,CASSSGTGEKLFF
many,TRBJ2-3,TRBV5-1,NA,TGCGCCAGCAGAGAGGTCGGACAGCGCACAGATACGCAGTATTTT,CASREVGQRTDTQYF
many,TRBJ1-1,TRBV3-1,NA,TGTGCCAGCAGCCAATCGGAGGGGACGGCTTTCTTT,CASSQSEGTAFF
NA,TRBJ2-5,TRBV6-2/TRBV6-3,NA,TGTGCCAGCAGTACACCCGGGACGAGCCAAGAGACCCAGTACTTC,CASSTPGTSQETQYF